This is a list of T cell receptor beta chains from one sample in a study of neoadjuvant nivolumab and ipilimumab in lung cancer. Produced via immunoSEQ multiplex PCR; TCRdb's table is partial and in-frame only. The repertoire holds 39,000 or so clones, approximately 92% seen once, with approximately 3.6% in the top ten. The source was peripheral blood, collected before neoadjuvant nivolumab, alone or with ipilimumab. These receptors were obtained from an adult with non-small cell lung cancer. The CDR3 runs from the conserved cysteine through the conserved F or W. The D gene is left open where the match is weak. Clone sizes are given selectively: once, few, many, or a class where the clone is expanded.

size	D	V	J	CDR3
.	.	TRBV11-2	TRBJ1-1	CASSLGPEGAFF
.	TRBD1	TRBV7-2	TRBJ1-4	CASSVTGVVREKLFF
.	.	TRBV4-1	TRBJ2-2	CASSRGPPGLAFAANTGELFF
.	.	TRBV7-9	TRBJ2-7	CASSLVGSSDEQYF
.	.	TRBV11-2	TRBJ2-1	CASSWGTGYNEQFF
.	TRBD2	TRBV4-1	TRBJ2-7	CASSQGRTSGSYEQYF
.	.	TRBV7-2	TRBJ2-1	CASSPRLQGEQFF
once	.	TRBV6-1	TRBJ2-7	CASREEGQGSYEQYF
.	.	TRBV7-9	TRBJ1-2	CASSGGGYTF
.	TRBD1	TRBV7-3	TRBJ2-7	CASSQQGIGEQYF
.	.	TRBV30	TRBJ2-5	CAWSPLFGGRETQYF
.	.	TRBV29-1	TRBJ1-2	CSVGGSINYGYTF
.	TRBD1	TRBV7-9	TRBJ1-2	CASSPGQINYGYTF
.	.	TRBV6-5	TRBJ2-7	CASSSRPQYEQYF
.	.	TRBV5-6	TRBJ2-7	CASSLVQGLNEQYF
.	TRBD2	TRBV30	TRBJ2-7	CAWSVTGGGVGEQYF
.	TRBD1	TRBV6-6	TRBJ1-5	CASNQGQGSNQPQHF
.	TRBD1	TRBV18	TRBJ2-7	CASSPRAGTGVYEQYF
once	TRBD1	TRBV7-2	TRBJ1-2	CASSLDRVDYGYTF
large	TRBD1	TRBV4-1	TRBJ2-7	CASSQQGVNYEQYF
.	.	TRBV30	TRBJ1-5	CAWSVRDGNQPQHF
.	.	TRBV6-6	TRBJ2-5	CASSTPGPGRETQYF
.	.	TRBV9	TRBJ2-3	CASSGPSRTDTQYF
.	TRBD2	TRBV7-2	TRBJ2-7	CASSLTSGRTYEQYF
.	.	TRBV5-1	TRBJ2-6	CASSGMGGSGANVLTF
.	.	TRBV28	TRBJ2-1	CASSPLGQGVHEQFF
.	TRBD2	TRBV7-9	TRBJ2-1	CASSSTGSGSANSYNEQFF
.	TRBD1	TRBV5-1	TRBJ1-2	CASSPIQGINYGYTF
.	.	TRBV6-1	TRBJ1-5	CASSEVGGGNQPQHF
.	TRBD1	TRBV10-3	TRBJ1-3	CAITTGSTIYF
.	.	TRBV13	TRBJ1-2	CASSLDLGYYGYTF